What follows describes a single T cell receptor (beta chain). The record originates from a study of sequential checkpoint blockade in melanoma. The germline V gene encodes CDR1 MRHNA and CDR2 SNTAGT. J gave up 2 bases and V 10 bases, and 6 bases lay outside the gene matches. The CDR3 covers 15 residues. As for treatment: randomized to nivolumab then ipilimumab (arm A) or the reverse (arm B). From thawed PBMCs, live CD3+CD8+ cells negative for CD19 and CD56 were sorted. Sequencing used immunoSEQ multiplex PCR; TCRdb keeps in-frame clones, though not all of them. Here the sample spans 4,000 to 6,000 clones, 55% to 75% being singletons.

This TCR was recovered from a human donor with melanoma. V is TRBV6-4 and J is TRBJ2-3; 13 bases line up with TRBD2. The sample here was CD8+ T cells sorted from blood (inferred from file names), taken from a patient given nivolumab and ipilimumab in sequence. The CDR3 here is CATSGTSGDTDTQYF. The DNA of the CDR3 is TGTGCCACCTCGGGGACTAGCGGGGACACAGATACGCAGTATTTT.